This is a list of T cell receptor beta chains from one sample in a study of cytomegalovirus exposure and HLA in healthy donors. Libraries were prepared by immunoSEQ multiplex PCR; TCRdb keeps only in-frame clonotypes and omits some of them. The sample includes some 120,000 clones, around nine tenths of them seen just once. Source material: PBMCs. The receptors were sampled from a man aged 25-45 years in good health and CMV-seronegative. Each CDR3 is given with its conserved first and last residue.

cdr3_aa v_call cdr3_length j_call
CASSDGLAGYNEQFF TRBV6-1 15 TRBJ2-1
CASSGGLMVGQGEQFF TRBV11-2 16 TRBJ2-1
CSVRTSTSYNEQFF TRBV29-1 14 TRBJ2-1
CACPGYNGIQYF TRBV30 12 TRBJ2-4
CASSYGTATGNTIYF TRBV6-5 15 TRBJ1-3
CSVELAGKPTDTQYF TRBV29-1 15 TRBJ2-3
CASTPGAVVPYEQYF TRBV5-1 15 TRBJ2-7
CASSQVGRGSYNEQFF TRBV4-3 16 TRBJ2-1
CASSPGPGQGAWGTEAFF TRBV4-3 18 TRBJ1-1
CASSTTGGYTEAFF TRBV19 14 TRBJ1-1
CASRPTSGWADTQYF TRBV5-6 15 TRBJ2-3
CASTSQGGSPLHF TRBV5-1 13 TRBJ1-6
CACSRTVSGNTIYF TRBV2 14 TRBJ1-3
CASSTMGSSGEQYF TRBV19 14 TRBJ2-7
CASSLSSNYQPQHF TRBV7-2 14 TRBJ1-5
CAGKTSGRSNTGELFF TRBV19 16 TRBJ2-2
CSVAGQGYGYTF TRBV29-1 12 TRBJ1-2
CAWGRVLTGANVLTF TRBV30 15 TRBJ2-6
CASRPGGGQGFGYTF TRBV6-1 15 TRBJ1-2
CASSVAGIPNTEAFF TRBV9 15 TRBJ1-1
CASSINSQGREKLFF TRBV19 15 TRBJ1-4
CATSRDPTGETQYF TRBV15 14 TRBJ2-5
CSVVGLSLDEQYF TRBV29-1 13 TRBJ2-7
CASSFRASGTNGELFF TRBV7-2 16 TRBJ2-2
CAWAGTGVTEAFF TRBV30 13 TRBJ1-1
CASSPPRREGIETQYF TRBV18 16 TRBJ2-5
CASSFRGEQFF TRBV5-6 11 TRBJ2-1
CASSLRAGMETQYF TRBV5-1 14 TRBJ2-5
CASSPTDRGLGNEQFF TRBV5-1 16 TRBJ2-1
CATTPNYGYTF TRBV6-4 11 TRBJ1-2
CAWSPGGSEYGYTF TRBV30 14 TRBJ1-2
CASSQVPGEAQPQHF TRBV4-1 15 TRBJ1-5
CASSLMGLAGLSSYEQYF TRBV7-9 18 TRBJ2-7
CASSSRRGGSTDTQYF TRBV7-2 16 TRBJ2-3
CASSQSGNPEAFF TRBV18 13 TRBJ1-1
CAWALVPQETQYF TRBV30 13 TRBJ2-5
CASSKDSSTNEKLFF TRBV6-5 15 TRBJ1-4
CASSLRQDYEQYF TRBV5-5 13 TRBJ2-7
CASSLPGLADYEQYF TRBV7-2 15 TRBJ2-7
CASSGPGTGKGYTF TRBV28 14 TRBJ1-2
CASSTRQMNTEAFF TRBV7-6 14 TRBJ1-1
CASSLGEREAQETQYF TRBV5-1 16 TRBJ2-5